The 6 T cell receptor beta chains below all came from one sample that was sequenced in a study of cytomegalovirus exposure and HLA in healthy donors. The study ran its PCR with 60 Vbeta and 13 Jbeta primers. Produced via immunoSEQ multiplex PCR; TCRdb's table is partial and in-frame only. The top ten clones hold more than 0.5% of a sample with about 140,000 clones, approximately 85% of them seen once. Material: PBMCs. The receptors here all came from a woman between 40 and 50 years old in good health and CMV-seronegative.

The chain carries TRBV6-5 and TRBJ2-2; perhaps TRBD2 as D (6 bases). Per the germline V gene, CDR1 is MNHEY and CDR2 is SVGAGI. The CDR3 has 14 residues. Trimming pared 6 bases from V and 5 bases from J, leaving 13 bases between. CDR3: CASRRQGGTGELFF. Written as DNA, the CDR3 is TGTGCCAGCAGACGGCAGGGAGGTACCGGGGAGCTGTTTTTT.

The chain couples TRBV10-3 to TRBJ1-4; 7 bases are shared with TRBD1. The CDR3 extends over 14 amino acids. Looked up from germline, CDR1 is ENHRY and CDR2 is SYGVKD. J gave up 6 bases and V 1 base, and 2 bases lay outside the gene matches. CDR3: CAISEFQGDEKLFF. Here the CDR3 DNA reads TGTGCCATCAGTGAGTTCCAGGGGGATGAAAAACTGTTTTTT.

V gene TRBV5-4 combines with J gene TRBJ2-3; TRBD1 aligns across 9 bases. V was pared by 5 bases and J by 0 bases, with 7 bases of the junction left unmatched. Per the germline V gene, CDR1 is SGHNT and CDR2 is YYREEE (reference sequence). This CDR3 is built from 16 residues. The CDR3 DNA reads TGTGCCAGCAGTCCCCGGGGGACAGGGAGCACAGATACGCAGTATTTT. It codes for CASSPRGTGSTDTQYF.

This chain links TRBV28 with TRBJ1-2; D possibly corresponds to TRBD1 (5 bases). Deletions cut 8 bases from V and 4 bases from J, with 14 bases between. CDR1 MDHEN and CDR2 SYDVKM come from the germline V gene. The CDR3 extends over 13 amino acids. The CDR3 DNA reads as TGTGCCAGCGGCCCGGACACTTTCTATGGCTACACCTTC. It yields the protein CASGPDTFYGYTF.

This clone has only a few counts. The chain carries TRBV12-1 and TRBJ2-1; the DNA was not used to check the table's D call, TRBD1. TRBV12-1 is classified as a pseudogene. CDR3 size: 15 residues. For the CDR3, the DNA is TGTGCCAGCACCGCCGACAGGAGCTCCTACAATGAGCAGTTCTTC. Amino acids: CASTADRSSYNEQFF.

The CDR3 sequence is CASSFHATGYEQYF. CDR3 bases: TGTGCCAGCAGCTTTCACGCGACAGGCTACGAGCAGTACTTC. This rearrangement joins TRBV7-2 to TRBJ2-7; D perhaps matches TRBD1 (6 bases). The V gene lost 3 bases and the J gene lost 3 bases, with 12 bases spanning the gap. The CDR3 consists of 14 residues. CDR1 is SGHTA, CDR2 FQGNSA, per germline.